This T cell receptor beta chain was documented in a study of T cells in Graves' hyperthyroidism and ophthalmopathy. General study findings and limits: Ophthalmopathy, which appeared later, was predicted by the model a median roughly 6.5 months before onset.

The investigators amplified TCR beta CDR3 regions from RNA transcripts. Primed by the HTBI set, a first-round RT-PCR was run on the TCR CDR3. TCRdb reprocessed the multiplex PCR reads via MiXCR and lists one record per CDR3 protein. The sample contains about 640,000 distinct CDR3 sequences, roughly 15% of which appear only once. The V gene lost 8 bases and the J gene lost 0 bases, with 14 bases spanning the gap. The CDR3 has 14 amino acids. This clonotype was seen repeatedly, ten times or more. As yet, its antigen is unknown. The chain carries TRBV12-3 or TRBV12-4 and TRBJ2-7; D not certain. The sequencing sample was made of blood. This TCR derives from a woman aged 50 to 60 with Graves' ophthalmopathy. The CDR3 is CASSPRGGSYEQYF. CDR3 coding DNA: TGTGCCAGCTCACCACGAGGCGGCTCCTACGAGCAGTACTTC.